This T cell receptor beta chain was documented in a study of T cell responses to AZD1222 COVID-19 vaccine. The method was immunoSEQ multiplex PCR; TCRdb's version includes in-frame clones alone and lacks a portion of them. The sample contains some 110,000 clones, 93% of which appear only once. This clone showed up many times. The antigen is undetermined. The CDR3 has 15 amino acids. Germline loops: CDR1 MNHNS, CDR2 SASEGT. The junction had 5 bases not matched to a gene; V was cut back by 2 bases and J by 5 bases. Regarding the study as a whole: CD4 TCRs linked to vaccination spanned spike, dominating at 160-218 and 743-854. Clonal diversity was possibly underestimated, and white British individuals and females predominated among donors. As reported, nearly half of all spike-specific TCRs target variant regions that are unmutated. Spike-specific TCR breadth and depth both grew after two AZD1222 doses.

The sample here was peripheral blood, taken on day 0 of AZD1222 vaccination. This sequence originates from an adult in good health. This chain links TRBV6-1 with TRBJ2-2, with 7 nucleotides matching TRBD2. DNA for the CDR3: TGTGCCAGCAGTGAATCGGGAGGATGGACCGGGGAGCTGTTTTTT. This gives the protein CASSESGGWTGELFF.